The clone carrying this T cell receptor beta chain was observed a single time. No antigen is known for it. This entry belongs to a study of T cell clones after liver transplantation. Study-level information: Apart from a few HCV-positive recipients, transplants were for non-autoimmune, non-viral reasons. Timepoints were pre-transplant, pre-withdrawal, and after withdrawal was completed or failed. Regarding the study as a whole: Rather than being deleted, graft donor-reactive T cells may have moved into the graft.

The data were produced by immunoSEQ multiplex PCR, yet TCRdb's version contains in-frame clones alone and is incomplete. The sample contains tens of thousands of clones, about four fifths of which appear only once. This CDR3 has 16 residues. The V and J ends lost 4 bases and 6 bases, in that order; junction bases with no gene match: 6. CDR1 and CDR2 from the germline V gene are SGHRS and YFSETQ. The clonotype originates from a human donor who received a liver transplant. This chain uses TRBV5-1 with TRBJ2-3; 15 nucleotides align to TRBD2. Sequenced here: CD4+ T cells from blood, sampled before liver transplant. The chain's CDR3 is CASSPGTSGRMDTQYF. The CDR3, as DNA: TGCGCCAGCAGCCCAGGGACTAGCGGGAGGATGGATACGCAGTATTTT. Full variable domain (rest looked up from reference TRBV5-1 and TRBJ2-3): KAGVTQTPRYLIKTRGQQVTLSCSPISGHRSVSWYQQTPGQGLQFLFEYFSETQRNKGNFPGRFSGRQFSNSRSEMNVSTLELGDSALYLCASSPGTSGRMDTQYFGPGTRLTVL.